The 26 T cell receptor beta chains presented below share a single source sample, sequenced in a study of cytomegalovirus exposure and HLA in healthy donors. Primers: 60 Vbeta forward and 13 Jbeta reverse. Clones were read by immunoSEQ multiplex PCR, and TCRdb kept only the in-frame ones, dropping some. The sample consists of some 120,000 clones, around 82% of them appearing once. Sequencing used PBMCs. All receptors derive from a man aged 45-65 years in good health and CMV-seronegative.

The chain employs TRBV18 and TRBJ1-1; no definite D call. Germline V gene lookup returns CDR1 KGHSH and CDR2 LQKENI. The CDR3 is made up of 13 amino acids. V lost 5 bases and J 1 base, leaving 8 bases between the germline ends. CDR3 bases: TGTGCCAGCTCATCGACTAGGAACACTGAAGCTTTCTTT. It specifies CASSSTRNTEAFF.

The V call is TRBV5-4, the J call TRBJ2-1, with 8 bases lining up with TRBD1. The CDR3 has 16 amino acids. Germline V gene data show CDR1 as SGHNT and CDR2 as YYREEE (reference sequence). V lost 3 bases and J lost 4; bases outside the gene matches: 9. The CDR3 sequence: CASSSLTGEFYNEQFF. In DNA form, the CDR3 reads TGTGCCAGCAGCTCGCTGACAGGGGAATTTTACAATGAGCAGTTCTTC.

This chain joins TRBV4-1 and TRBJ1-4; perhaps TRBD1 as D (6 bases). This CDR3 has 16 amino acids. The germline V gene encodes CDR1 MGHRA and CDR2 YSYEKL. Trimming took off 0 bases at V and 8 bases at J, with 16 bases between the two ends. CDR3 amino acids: CASSQDGAATGEKLFF. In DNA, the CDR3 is TGCGCCAGCAGCCAAGACGGCGCGGCGACAGGAGAAAAACTGTTTTTT.

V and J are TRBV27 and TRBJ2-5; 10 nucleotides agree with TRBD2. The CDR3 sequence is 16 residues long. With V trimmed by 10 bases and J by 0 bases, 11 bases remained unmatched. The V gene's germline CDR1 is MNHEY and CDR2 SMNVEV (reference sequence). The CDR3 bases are TGTGCCAAACTAGGGGGACTAGCGAGGAACCAAGAGACCCAGTACTTC. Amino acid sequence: CAKLGGLARNQETQYF.

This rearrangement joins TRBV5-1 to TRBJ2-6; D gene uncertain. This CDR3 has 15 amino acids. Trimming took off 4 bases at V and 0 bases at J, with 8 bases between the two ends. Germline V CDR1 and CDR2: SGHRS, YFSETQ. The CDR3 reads CASSVRVSGANVLTF. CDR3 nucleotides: TGCGCCAGCAGCGTCCGAGTCTCTGGGGCCAACGTCCTGACTTTC.

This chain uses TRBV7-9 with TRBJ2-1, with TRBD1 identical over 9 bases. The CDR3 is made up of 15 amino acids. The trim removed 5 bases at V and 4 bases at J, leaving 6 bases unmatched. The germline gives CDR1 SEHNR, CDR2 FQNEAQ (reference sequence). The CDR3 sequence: CASSPGQGYYNEQFF. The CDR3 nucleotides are TGTGCCAGCAGCCCGGGACAGGGTTATTACAATGAGCAGTTCTTC.

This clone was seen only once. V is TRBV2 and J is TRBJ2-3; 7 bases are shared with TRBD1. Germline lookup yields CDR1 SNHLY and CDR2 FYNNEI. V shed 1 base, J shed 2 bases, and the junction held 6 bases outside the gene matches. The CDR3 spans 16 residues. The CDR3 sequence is CASSEETTGVTDTQYF. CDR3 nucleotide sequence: TGTGCCAGCAGTGAAGAGACAACAGGGGTCACAGATACGCAGTATTTT. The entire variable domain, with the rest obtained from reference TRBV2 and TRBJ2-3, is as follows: EPEVTQTPSHQVTQMGQEVILRCVPISNHLYFYWYRQILGQKVEFLVSFYNNEISEKSEIFDDQFSVERPDGSNFTLKIRSTKLEDSAMYFCASSEETTGVTDTQYFGPGTRLTVL.

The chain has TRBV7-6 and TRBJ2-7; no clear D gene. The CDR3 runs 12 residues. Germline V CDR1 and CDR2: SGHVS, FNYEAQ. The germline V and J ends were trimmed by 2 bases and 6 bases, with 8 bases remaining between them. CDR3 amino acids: CASSLSESEQYF. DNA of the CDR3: TGTGCCAGCAGCTTATCTGAGAGCGAGCAGTACTTC.

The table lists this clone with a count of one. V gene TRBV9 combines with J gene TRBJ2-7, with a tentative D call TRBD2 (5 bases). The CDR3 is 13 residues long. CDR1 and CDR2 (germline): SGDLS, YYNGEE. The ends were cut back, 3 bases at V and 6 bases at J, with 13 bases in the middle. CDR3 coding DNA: TGTGCCAGCAGCGCGCGTTTTGAGGGCGAGCAGTACTTC. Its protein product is CASSARFEGEQYF. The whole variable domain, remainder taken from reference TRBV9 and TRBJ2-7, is DSGVTQTPKHLITATGQRVTLRCSPRSGDLSVYWYQQSLDQGLQFLIQYYNGEERAKGNILERFSAQQFPDLHSELNLSSLELGDSALYFCASSARFEGEQYFGPGTRLTVT.

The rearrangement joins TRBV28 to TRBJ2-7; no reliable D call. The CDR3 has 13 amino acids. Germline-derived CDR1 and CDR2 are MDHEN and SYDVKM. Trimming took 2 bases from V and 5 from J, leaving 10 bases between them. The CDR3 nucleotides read TGTGCCAGCAGTTTAGCCTCTAGTGACGAGCAGTACTTC. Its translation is CASSLASSDEQYF. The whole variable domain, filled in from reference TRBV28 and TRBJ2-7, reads DVKVTQSSRYLVKRTGEKVFLECVQDMDHENMFWYRQDPGLGLRLIYFSYDVKMKEKGDIPEGYSVSREKKERFSLILESASTNQTSMYLCASSLASSDEQYFGPGTRLTVT.

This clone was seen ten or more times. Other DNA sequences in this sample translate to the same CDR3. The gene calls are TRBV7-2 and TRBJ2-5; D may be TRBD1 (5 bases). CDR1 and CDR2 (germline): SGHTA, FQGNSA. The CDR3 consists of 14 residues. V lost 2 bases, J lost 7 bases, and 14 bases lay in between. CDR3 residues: CASSLSRPQGTQYF. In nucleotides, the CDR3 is TGTGCCAGCAGCTTATCTCGACCGCAGGGGACCCAGTACTTC. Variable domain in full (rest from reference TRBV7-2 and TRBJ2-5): GAGVSQSPSNKVTEKGKDVELRCDPISGHTALYWYRQSLGQGLEFLIYFQGNSAPDKSGLPSDRFSAERTGGSVSTLTIQRTQQEDSAVYLCASSLSRPQGTQYFGPGTRLLVL.

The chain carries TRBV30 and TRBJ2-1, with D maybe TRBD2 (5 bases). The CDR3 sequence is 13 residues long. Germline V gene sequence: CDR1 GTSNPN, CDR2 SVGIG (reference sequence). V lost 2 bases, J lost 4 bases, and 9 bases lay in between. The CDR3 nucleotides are TGTGCCTGGAGTATAGGCGGGTACAATGAGCAGTTCTTC. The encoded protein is CAWSIGGYNEQFF.

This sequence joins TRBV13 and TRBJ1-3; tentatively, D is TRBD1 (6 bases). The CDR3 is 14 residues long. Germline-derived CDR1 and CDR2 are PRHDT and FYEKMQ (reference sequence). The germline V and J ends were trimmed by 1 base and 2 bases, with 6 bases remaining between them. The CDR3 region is CASSLAGAGNTIYF. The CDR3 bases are TGTGCCAGCAGCTTAGCAGGGGCTGGAAACACCATATATTTT.

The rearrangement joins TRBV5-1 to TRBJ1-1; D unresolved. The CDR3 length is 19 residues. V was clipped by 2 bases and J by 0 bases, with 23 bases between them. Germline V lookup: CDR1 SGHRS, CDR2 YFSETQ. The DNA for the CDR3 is TGCGCCAGCAGCTTCTCGTCCCCCTCGGCGGGGAGGGTGAACACTGAAGCTTTCTTT. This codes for CASSFSSPSAGRVNTEAFF.

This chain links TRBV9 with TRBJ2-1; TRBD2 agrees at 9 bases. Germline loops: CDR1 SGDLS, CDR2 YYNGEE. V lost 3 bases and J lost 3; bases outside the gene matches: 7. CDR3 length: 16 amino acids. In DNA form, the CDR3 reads TGTGCCAGCAGCGCAGTAGCGGGAGTGGGCTACAATGAGCAGTTCTTC. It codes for CASSAVAGVGYNEQFF.

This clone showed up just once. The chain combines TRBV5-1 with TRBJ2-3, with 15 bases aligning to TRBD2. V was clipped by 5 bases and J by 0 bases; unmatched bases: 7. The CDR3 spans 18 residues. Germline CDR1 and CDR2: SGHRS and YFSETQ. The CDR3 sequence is CASSYGLAGGTSTDTQYF. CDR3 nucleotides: TGCGCCAGCAGTTATGGACTAGCGGGAGGGACTAGCACAGATACGCAGTATTTT.

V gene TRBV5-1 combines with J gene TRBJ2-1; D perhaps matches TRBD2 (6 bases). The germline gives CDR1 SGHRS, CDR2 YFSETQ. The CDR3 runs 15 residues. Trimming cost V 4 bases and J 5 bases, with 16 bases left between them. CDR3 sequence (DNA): TGCGCCAGCAGCACCAGCGGGTCCCCTGACAATGAGCAGTTCTTC. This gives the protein CASSTSGSPDNEQFF. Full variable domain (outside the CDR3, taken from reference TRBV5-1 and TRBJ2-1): KAGVTQTPRYLIKTRGQQVTLSCSPISGHRSVSWYQQTPGQGLQFLFEYFSETQRNKGNFPGRFSGRQFSNSRSEMNVSTLELGDSALYLCASSTSGSPDNEQFFGPGTRLTVL.

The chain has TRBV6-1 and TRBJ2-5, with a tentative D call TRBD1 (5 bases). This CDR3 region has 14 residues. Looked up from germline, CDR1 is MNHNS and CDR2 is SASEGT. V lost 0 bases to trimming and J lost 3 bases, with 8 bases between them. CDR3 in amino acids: CASSEALGEETQYF. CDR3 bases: TGTGCCAGCAGTGAAGCGCTAGGGGAAGAGACCCAGTACTTC.

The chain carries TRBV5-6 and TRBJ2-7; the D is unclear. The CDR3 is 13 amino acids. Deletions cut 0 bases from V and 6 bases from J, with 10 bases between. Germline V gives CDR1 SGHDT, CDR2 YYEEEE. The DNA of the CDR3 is TGTGCCAGCAGCTTGGAAGCGTCTTTCGAGCAGTACTTC. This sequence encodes CASSLEASFEQYF. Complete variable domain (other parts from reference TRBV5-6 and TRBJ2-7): DAGVTQSPTHLIKTRGQQVTLRCSPKSGHDTVSWYQQALGQGPQFIFQYYEEEERQRGNFPDRFSGHQFPNYSSELNVNALLLGDSALYLCASSLEASFEQYFGPGTRLTVT.

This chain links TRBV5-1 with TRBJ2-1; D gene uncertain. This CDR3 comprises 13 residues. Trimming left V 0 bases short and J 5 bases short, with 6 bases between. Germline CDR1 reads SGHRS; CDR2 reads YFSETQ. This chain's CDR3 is CASSLEQNNEQFF. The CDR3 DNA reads TGCGCCAGCAGCTTGGAACAGAACAATGAGCAGTTCTTC.

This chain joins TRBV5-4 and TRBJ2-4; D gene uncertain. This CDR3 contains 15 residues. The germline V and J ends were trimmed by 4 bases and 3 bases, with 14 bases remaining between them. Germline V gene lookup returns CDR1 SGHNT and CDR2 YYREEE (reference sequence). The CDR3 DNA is TGTGCCAGCAGCACTCGAACAGAGAGCAAAAACATTCAGTACTTC. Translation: CASSTRTESKNIQYF. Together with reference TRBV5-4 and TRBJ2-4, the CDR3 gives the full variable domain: ETGVTQSPTHLIKTRGQQVTLRCSSQSGHNTVSWYQQALGQGPQFIFQYYREEENGRGNFPPRFSGLQFPNYSSELNVNALELDDSALYLCASSTRTESKNIQYFGAGTRLSVL.

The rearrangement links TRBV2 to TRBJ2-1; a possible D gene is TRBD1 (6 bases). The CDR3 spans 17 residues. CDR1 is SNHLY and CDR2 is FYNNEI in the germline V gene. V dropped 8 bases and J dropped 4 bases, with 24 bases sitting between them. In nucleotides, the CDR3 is TGTGCCAGCGCGCGAACAGGGTTTCCAAACTTTTACAATGAGCAGTTCTTC. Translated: CASARTGFPNFYNEQFF.

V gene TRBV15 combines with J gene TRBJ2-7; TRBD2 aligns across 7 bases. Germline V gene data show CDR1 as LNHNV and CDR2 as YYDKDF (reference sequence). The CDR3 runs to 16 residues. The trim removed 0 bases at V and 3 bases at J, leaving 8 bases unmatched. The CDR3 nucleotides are TGTGCCACCAGCAGAGATAGCGCAGGCGGGGGCTACGAGCAGTACTTC. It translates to CATSRDSAGGGYEQYF.

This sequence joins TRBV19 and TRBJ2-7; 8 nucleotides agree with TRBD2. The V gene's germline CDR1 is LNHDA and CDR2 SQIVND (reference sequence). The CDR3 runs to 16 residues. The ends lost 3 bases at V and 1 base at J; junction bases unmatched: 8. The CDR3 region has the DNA TGTGCCAGTAGTATCGTCGCGACTAGCGCATCCTACGAGCAGTACTTC. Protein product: CASSIVATSASYEQYF.

The CDR3 sequence is CASSASGSSYNEQFF. The CDR3 DNA is TGTGCCAGCAGCGCTAGCGGGAGCTCCTACAATGAGCAGTTCTTC. The chain joins TRBV9 to TRBJ2-1; 10 nucleotides align to TRBD2. The V gene end was trimmed by 3 bases and the J gene end by 0 bases; junction bases not matched to a gene: 0. The CDR3 is made up of 15 amino acids. Germline CDR1 reads SGDLS; CDR2 reads YYNGEE.

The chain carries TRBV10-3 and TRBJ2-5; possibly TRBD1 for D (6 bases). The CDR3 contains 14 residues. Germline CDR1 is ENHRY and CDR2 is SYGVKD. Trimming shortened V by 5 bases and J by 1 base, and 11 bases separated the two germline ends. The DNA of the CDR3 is TGTGCCATCAGTAGCGGACAGAGCCAAGAGACCCAGTACTTC. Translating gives CAISSGQSQETQYF.